The entry below describes one T cell receptor beta chain. This specimen belongs to a study of T cell changes during pregnancy in multiple sclerosis. This CDR3 has 15 residues. CDR1 and CDR2 from the germline V gene are SGHTA and FQGNSA. V shed 5 bases and J 3 bases; nucleotides not matched to a gene: 6. Measured with immunoSEQ multiplex PCR; TCRdb has only the in-frame clones, and not every one. The sample records tens of thousands of clones, roughly 88% being singletons. The chain has TRBV7-2 and TRBJ2-5; 10 nucleotides align to TRBD2. Sample: CD4+ T cells from peripheral blood mononuclear cells, taken in the second trimester of pregnancy. This sequence originates from a female donor with multiple sclerosis, enrolled in a pregnancy study. CDR3 sequence (DNA): TGTGCCAGCAGCCCTCCTGGACTAGCGGAAGAGACCCAGTACTTC. It specifies CASSPPGLAEETQYF.